The entry below gives a single TCR beta chain sequence along with its context. The target antigen is unknown. The PCR had 60 Vbeta and 13 Jbeta primers. Method: immunoSEQ multiplex PCR; TCRdb's copy keeps in-frame clones and lacks some. Among around 150,000 clones listed, more than 70% were seen once. This sample was included in a study of cytomegalovirus exposure and HLA in healthy donors. Overall study context: Most genotyped donors, 81% of more than 300, had Caucasian-associated genetic ancestry. Points from the study as a whole: Highly shared variants forming one cluster were likely a sequencing artifact.

CDR1 and CDR2 (germline): MNHEY, SVGAGI. The CDR3 runs to 15 residues. Trimming at V came to 2 bases and at J to 5 bases, leaving 6 bases not matched to a gene. The TCR comes from a man aged 40-50 years in good health and CMV-seronegative. The gene calls are TRBV6-5 and TRBJ1-1, with 9 bases that match TRBD1. Sequencing used PBMCs. This CDR3 is CASSYLGQGRTEAFF. CDR3 sequence (DNA): TGTGCCAGCAGTTACCTGGGACAGGGAAGGACTGAAGCTTTCTTT.